Given below is one TCR beta chain in context. Antigen: not known. These data are taken from a study of shared clonotypes between healthy human individuals. Study-level information: CD4 naive and CD4 memory each took three plates per donor, while CD8 naive took two and CD8 memory one.

Sequencing used immunoSEQ multiplex PCR; TCRdb keeps in-frame clones, though not all of them. The table lists roughly 2.5 million clones, around 90% of them singletons, with over 0.12% in the top ten. Overall study findings and caveats: Clonotype sharing among donors was expected to depend on sequencing depth. The diversity represented, both genetic and in exposure history, was limited by few donors.

Trimming took 6 bases from V and 7 from J; bases not matched to a gene: 9. The CDR3 totals 16 residues. Germline V gene lookup returns CDR1 KGHSH and CDR2 LQKENI. Input material: naive CD4+ T cells sorted from blood. Subset denoted: CD45RA+ positively selected. The receptor was derived from a man younger than 35 in good health. V is TRBV18 and J is TRBJ2-1; TRBD2 agrees at 13 bases. The CDR3 is CASSPRTSGGRNEQFF. The CDR3 DNA reads as TGTGCCAGCTCCCCTAGGACTAGCGGGGGACGAAATGAGCAGTTCTTC.